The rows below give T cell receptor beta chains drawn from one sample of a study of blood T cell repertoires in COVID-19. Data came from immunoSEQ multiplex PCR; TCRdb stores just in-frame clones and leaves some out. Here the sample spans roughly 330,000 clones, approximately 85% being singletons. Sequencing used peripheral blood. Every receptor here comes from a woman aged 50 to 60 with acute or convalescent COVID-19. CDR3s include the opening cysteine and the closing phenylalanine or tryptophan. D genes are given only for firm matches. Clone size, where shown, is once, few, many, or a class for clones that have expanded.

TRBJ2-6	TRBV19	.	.	CASSIRLLGGANVLTF	TGTGCCAGTAGTATCAGGTTACTAGGTGGGGCCAACGTCCTGACTTTC
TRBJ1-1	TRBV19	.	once	CASSPNTEAFF	TGTGCCAGTTCTCCGAACACTGAAGCTTTCTTT
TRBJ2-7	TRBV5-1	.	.	CASRLDTNSYEQYF	TGCGCCTCACGACTGGACACTAACTCCTACGAGCAGTACTTC
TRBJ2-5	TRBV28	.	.	CASSPYQGGGETQYF	TGTGCCAGCAGTCCTTACCAGGGGGGAGGTGAGACCCAGTACTTC
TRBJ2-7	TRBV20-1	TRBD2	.	CSASSQREGYEQYF	TGCAGTGCTAGTTCGCAGCGGGAGGGCTACGAGCAGTACTTC
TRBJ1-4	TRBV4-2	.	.	CASSQGPLPNEKLFF	TGTGCCAGCAGCCAGGGCCCTCTACCTAATGAAAAACTGTTTTTT
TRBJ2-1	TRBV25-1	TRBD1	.	CASSEGQGSYNEQFF	TGTGCCAGCAGTGAGGGACAGGGGTCCTACAATGAGCAGTTCTTC
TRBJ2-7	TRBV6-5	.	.	CASSYPGIYEQYF	TGTGCCAGCAGTTACCCCGGGATCTACGAGCAGTACTTC
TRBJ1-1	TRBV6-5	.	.	CASRHTDEAFF	TGTGCCAGCAGACACACAGATGAAGCTTTCTTT
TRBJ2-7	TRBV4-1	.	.	CASSLGGSGTTYEQYF	TGCGCCAGCAGCCTGGGCGGCTCCGGGACAACCTACGAGCAGTACTTC
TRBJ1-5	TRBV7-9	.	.	CASSSGQTYYNQPQHF	TGTGCCAGCAGCTCCGGACAGACGTATTACAATCAGCCCCAGCATTTT
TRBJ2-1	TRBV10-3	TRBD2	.	CAISAPGGLSNEQFF	TGTGCCATCAGTGCCCCGGGGGGACTTTCTAATGAGCAGTTCTTC
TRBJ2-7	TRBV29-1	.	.	CSVSALYRPYEQYF	TGCAGCGTTAGTGCGTTGTACAGACCCTACGAGCAGTACTTC
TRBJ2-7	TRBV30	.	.	CAWSFREESEQYF	TGTGCCTGGTCCTTCCGCGAGGAGTCGGAGCAGTACTTC
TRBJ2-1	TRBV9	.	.	CASSVRQFNEQFF	TGTGCCAGCAGCGTAAGACAGTTCAATGAGCAGTTCTTC
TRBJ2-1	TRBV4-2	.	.	CASATQGISSYNEQFF	TGTGCCAGCGCTACACAGGGAATAAGCTCCTACAATGAGCAGTTCTTC
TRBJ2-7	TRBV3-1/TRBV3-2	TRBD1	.	CASSPGQGYEQYF	TGTGCCAGCAGCCCGGGACAGGGCTACGAGCAGTACTTC
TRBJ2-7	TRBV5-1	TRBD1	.	CASTSGTGGFSLEQYF	TGCGCCAGCACCTCCGGGACAGGGGGCTTCTCTCTGGAGCAGTACTTC
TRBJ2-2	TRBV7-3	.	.	CASSSNPTVTGELFF	TGTGCCAGCAGCTCCAATCCGACAGTAACCGGGGAGCTGTTTTTT
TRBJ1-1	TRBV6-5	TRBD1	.	CASKQGATEAFF	TGTGCCAGCAAACAGGGGGCCACTGAAGCTTTCTTT
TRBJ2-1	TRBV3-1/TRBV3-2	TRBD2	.	CASSSWTGTSGGNEQFF	TGTGCCAGCAGCTCGTGGACCGGGACTAGCGGGGGGAATGAGCAGTTCTTC
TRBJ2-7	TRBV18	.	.	CASSEGAYEQYF	TGTGCCAGCTCAGAGGGTGCTTACGAGCAGTACTTC
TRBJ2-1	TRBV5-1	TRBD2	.	CASSPTGTSGYNEQFF	TGCGCCAGCAGCCCCACCGGGACTAGCGGATACAATGAGCAGTTCTTC
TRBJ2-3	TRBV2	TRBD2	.	CASSDGGAAGTSGRDTQYF	TGTGCCAGCAGTGATGGCGGGGCGGCCGGGACTAGCGGGCGGGATACGCAGTATTTT
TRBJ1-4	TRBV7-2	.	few	CASSLRTDEKLFF	TGTGCCAGCAGCTTAAGAACTGATGAAAAACTGTTTTTT
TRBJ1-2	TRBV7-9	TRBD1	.	CASSLGGQGWNYGYTF	TGTGCCAGCAGCTTGGGGGGACAGGGTTGGAACTATGGCTACACCTTC
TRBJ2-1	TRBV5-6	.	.	CASSLVSGLISYNEQFF	TGTGCCAGCAGCTTGGTCAGCGGACTAATCTCCTACAATGAGCAGTTCTTC
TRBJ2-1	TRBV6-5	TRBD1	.	CASTGDREQFF	TGTGCCAGCACCGGGGACAGAGAGCAGTTCTTC
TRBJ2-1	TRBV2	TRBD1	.	CASRNDRANEQFF	TGTGCCAGCAGAAATGACAGGGCAAATGAGCAGTTCTTC
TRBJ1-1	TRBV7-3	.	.	CASSFFGPGDTEAFF	TGTGCCAGCAGCTTTTTCGGCCCCGGGGACACTGAAGCTTTCTTT
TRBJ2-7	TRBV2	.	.	CASSVVASYEQYF	TGTGCCAGCTCCGTAGTAGCCAGTTACGAGCAGTACTTC
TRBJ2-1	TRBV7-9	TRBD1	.	CASRTGGEEQFF	TGTGCCAGCAGGACAGGGGGCGAGGAGCAGTTCTTC
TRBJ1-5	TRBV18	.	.	CASSPVDRQPQHF	TGTGCCAGCTCACCGGTGGACAGACAGCCCCAGCATTTT
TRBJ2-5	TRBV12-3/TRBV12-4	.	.	CASRRGFQETQYF	TGTGCCAGCAGACGGGGGTTCCAAGAGACCCAGTACTTC
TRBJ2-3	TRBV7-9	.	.	CASSSGGLTTDTQYF	TGTGCCAGCAGCTCGGGTGGTCTCACCACAGATACGCAGTATTTT
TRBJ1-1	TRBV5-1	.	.	CASSSQGRDTEAFF	TGCGCCAGCAGCTCACAGGGACGGGACACTGAAGCTTTCTTT
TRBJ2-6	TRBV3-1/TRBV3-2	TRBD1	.	CARRESGGARGANVLTF	TGTGCCCGCAGGGAATCAGGGGGCGCGCGGGGGGCCAACGTCCTGACTTTC